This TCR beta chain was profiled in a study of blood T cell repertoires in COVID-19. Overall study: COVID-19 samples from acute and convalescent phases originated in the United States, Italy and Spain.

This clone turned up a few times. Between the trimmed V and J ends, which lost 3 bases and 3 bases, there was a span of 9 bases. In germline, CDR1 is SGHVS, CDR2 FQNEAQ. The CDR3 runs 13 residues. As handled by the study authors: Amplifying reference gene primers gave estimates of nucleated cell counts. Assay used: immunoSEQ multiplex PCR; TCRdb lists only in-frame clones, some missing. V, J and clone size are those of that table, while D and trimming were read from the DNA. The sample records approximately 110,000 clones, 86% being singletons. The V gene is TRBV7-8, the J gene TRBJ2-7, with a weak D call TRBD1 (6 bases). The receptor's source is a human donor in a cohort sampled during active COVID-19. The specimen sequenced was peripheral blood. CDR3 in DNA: TGTGCCAGCAGCTTTACGGACAGCTACGAGCAGTACTTC. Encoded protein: CASSFTDSYEQYF.